A selection of T cell receptor beta chains follows, all from one sample in a study of OX40 agonist ivuxolimab in advanced cancers. Sequencing used immunoSEQ multiplex PCR; TCRdb keeps in-frame clones, though not all of them. The sample lists tens of thousands of clones, around 90% occurring once. This material consisted of CD4+ or CD8+ T cells sorted from blood, taken in a trial of the OX40 agonist ivuxolimab. The receptors come from an adult with an advanced solid tumor such as melanoma, head and neck, liver or kidney cancer. The conserved cysteine and the conserved F or W are not part of the CDR3 here. The size field is filled for only some rows; it gives once, few, many or a size class.

>TRBV5-1|NA
ASSPGTSGAQETQY
>TRBV5-6|NA
ASSLNSVEQY
>TRBV6-5|NA
ASSYSQGTRYEQY
>TRBV18|NA
ASSPGQGSNQPQH
>TRBV28|NA
ASLPGGSSYEQY
>TRBV18|NA
ASSPHREISTEAF
>TRBV28|NA
ASSVRKTHEQY
>TRBV6-6|NA
ASSYAGGVEKLF
>TRBV6-5|NA
ASRVGLAVYNEQF
>TRBV21-1|once
ASGTGTNQPQH
>TRBV5-4|NA
ASSYGTSGRASEQF
>TRBV6-5|NA
ASKGGAF
>TRBV2|NA
ASRKRHISYEQY
>TRBV5-1|NA
ASSPGTGGNQPQH
>TRBV19|NA
ASSIRQNTGELF
>TRBV28|NA
ASSLAGGREQY
>TRBV21-1|NA
ASSKRMRRRLTDTQY
>TRBV28|NA
ASSLGQEGVGYT
>TRBV7-9|few
ASSSETGELF
>TRBV2|NA
ASTGGHFAANEQF
>TRBV28|NA
ASSGPGAKNIQY
>TRBV7-2|NA
ASSPGQRNYGYT
>TRBV11-1|NA
ASSFEGGFRSEAF
>TRBV23-1|NA
ASSLNFRSSQETQY
>TRBV7-2|NA
ASSFPPGQGKGGYT
>TRBV15|once
ATSKQEGYEQY
>TRBV5-4|NA
ASSWRQGGTGAF
>TRBV5-1|NA
ASSLNGNGGYNEQF
>TRBV7-9|NA
ASRLAGVETQY
>TRBV29-1|NA
SALRVGTEAF
>TRBV6-6|NA
ASSYRGRQF
>TRBV6-4|NA
ASSEPSGRLYRNTGELF
>TRBV6-1|NA
ASWTGAGAKSVQY
>TRBV28|NA
ASTQTGGVAKEQY
>TRBV7-3|NA
ASSLRAQLASSYNEQF
>TRBV5-6|NA
ASSLGWVLTEAF
>TRBV7-3|NA
ASSLDHTGELF
>TRBV6-5|NA
ASSGGLAGVWEQF
>TRBV21-1|NA
ASSKSVGLGHVGTDTQY
>TRBV18|NA
ASSPPGQGVYQPQH
>TRBV28|NA
ASSPAGGGGETQY
>TRBV6-5|NA
ASGRETQY
>TRBV9|NA
ASSVGASYGDRAPEQY
>TRBV28|NA
ASSLRQGNGYT
>TRBV5-1|NA
ASSLAPAGGPETQY
>TRBV7-9|NA
ASSLETKSKQF
>TRBV18|NA
ASSAPSRNEQF
>TRBV6-1|NA
ASSVGGAGNTIY
>TRBV7-9|NA
ASSPTENTEAF
>TRBV7-8|NA
ASSLRGGSYNEQF
>TRBV28|NA
ASSLRAGTGARDTQY
>TRBV7-3|NA
ASSSPGREQF
>TRBV28|NA
ASSLEPPQPQH
>TRBV2|NA
ASTIASGNYEQY
>TRBV9|NA
ASSVSGGYNEQF
>TRBV9|NA
ASSVLGSPQETQY
>TRBV20-1|NA
SARVLAAQF